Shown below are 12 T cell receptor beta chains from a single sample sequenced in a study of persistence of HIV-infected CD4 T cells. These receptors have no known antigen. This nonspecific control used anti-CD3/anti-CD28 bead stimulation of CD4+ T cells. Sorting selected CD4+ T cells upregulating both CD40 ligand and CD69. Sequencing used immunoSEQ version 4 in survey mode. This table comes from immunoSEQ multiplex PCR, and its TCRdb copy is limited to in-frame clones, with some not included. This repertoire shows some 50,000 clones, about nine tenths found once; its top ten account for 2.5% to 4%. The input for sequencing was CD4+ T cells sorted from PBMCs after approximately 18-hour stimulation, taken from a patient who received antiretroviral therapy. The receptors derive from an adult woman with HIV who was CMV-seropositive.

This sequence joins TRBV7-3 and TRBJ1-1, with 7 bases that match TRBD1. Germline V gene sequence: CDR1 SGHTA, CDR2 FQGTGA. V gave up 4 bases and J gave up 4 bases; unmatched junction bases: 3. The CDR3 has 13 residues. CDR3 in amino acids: CASSSTGVTEAFF. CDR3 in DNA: TGTGCCAGCAGCTCAACAGGGGTCACTGAAGCTTTCTTT.

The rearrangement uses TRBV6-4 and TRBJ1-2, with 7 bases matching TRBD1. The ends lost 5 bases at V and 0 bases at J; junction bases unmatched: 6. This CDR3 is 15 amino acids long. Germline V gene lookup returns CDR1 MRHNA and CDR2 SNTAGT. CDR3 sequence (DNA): TGTGCCAGCAGTCGGACAGGCACTCCTAACTATGGCTACACCTTC. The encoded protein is CASSRTGTPNYGYTF.

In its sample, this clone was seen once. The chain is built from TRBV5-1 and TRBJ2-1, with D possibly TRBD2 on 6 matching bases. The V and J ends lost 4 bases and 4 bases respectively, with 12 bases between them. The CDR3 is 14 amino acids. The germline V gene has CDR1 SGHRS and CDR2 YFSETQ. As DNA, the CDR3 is TGCGCCAGCAGCGGGAGGTGGGTGTACAATGAGCAGTTCTTC. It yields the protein CASSGRWVYNEQFF.

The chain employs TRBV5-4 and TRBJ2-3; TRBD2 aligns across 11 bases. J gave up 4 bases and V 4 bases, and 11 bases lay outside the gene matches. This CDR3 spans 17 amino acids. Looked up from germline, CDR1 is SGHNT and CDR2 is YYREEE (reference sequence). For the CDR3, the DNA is TGTGCCAGCAGCGGAGGGGCCTTAGCGGGAGGGCCAGATACGCAGTATTTT. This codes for CASSGGALAGGPDTQYF.

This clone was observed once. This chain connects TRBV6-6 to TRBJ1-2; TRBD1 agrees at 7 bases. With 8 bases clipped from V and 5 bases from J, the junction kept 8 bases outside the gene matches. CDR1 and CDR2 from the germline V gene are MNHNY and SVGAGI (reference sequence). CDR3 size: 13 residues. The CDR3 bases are TGTGCCAGCTCAACCGGGACAGATTATGGCTACACCTTC. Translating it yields CASSTGTDYGYTF.

The CDR3 sequence is CASRLYGGYEQYF. The CDR3 DNA reads as TGTGCCAGCAGACTCTATGGGGGGTACGAGCAGTACTTC. The chain couples TRBV5-4 to TRBJ2-7, with D possibly TRBD2 on 6 matching bases. The germline V and J ends were trimmed by 5 bases and 4 bases, with 13 bases remaining between them. The length of the CDR3 is 13 residues. Germline CDR1 SGHNT, CDR2 YYREEE (reference sequence). The entire variable domain, with the rest obtained from reference TRBV5-4 and TRBJ2-7, is as follows: ETGVTQSPTHLIKTRGQQVTLRCSSQSGHNTVSWYQQALGQGPQFIFQYYREEENGRGNFPPRFSGLQFPNYSSELNVNALELDDSALYLCASRLYGGYEQYFGPGTRLTVT.

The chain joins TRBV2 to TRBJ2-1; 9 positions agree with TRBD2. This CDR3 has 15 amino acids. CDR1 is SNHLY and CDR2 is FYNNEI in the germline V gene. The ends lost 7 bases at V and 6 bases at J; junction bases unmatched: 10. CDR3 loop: CASTGGRGGPNEQFF. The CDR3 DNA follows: TGTGCCAGCACCGGAGGGCGGGGGGGCCCCAATGAGCAGTTCTTC.

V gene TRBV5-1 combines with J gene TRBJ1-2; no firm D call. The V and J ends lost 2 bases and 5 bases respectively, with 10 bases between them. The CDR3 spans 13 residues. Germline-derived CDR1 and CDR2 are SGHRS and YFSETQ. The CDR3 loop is CASSFDAAYGYTF. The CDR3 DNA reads TGCGCCAGCAGCTTTGATGCGGCGTATGGCTACACCTTC. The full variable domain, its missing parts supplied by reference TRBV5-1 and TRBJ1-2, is KAGVTQTPRYLIKTRGQQVTLSCSPISGHRSVSWYQQTPGQGLQFLFEYFSETQRNKGNFPGRFSGRQFSNSRSEMNVSTLELGDSALYLCASSFDAAYGYTFGSGTRLTVV.

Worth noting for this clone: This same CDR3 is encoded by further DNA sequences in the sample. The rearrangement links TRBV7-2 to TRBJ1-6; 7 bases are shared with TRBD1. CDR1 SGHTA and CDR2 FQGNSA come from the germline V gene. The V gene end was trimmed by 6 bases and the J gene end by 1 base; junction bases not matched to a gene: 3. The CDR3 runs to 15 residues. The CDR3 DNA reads TGTGCCAGCAGTCCACAGGGGTCCTATAATTCACCCCTCCACTTT. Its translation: CASSPQGSYNSPLHF.

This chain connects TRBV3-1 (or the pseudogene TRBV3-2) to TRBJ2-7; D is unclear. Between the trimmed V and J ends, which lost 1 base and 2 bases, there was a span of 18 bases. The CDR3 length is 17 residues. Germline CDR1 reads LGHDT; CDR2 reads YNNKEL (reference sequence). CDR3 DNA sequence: TGTGCCAGCAGCCAAGGGCTCCGCTTTGCGGCGACCTACGAGCAGTACTTC. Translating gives CASSQGLRFAATYEQYF.

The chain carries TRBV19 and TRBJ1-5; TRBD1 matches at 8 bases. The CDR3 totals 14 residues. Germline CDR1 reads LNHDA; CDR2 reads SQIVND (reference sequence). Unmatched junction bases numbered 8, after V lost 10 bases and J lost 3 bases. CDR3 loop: CATGQGHYNQPQHF. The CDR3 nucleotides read TGTGCCACCGGACAGGGTCACTACAATCAGCCCCAGCATTTT.

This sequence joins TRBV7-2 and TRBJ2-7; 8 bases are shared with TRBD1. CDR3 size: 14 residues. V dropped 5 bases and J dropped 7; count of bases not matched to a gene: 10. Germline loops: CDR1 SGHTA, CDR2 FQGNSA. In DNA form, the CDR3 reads TGTGCCAGCAGCCAGGGGGCTGCCGGGGGAGAGCAGTACTTC. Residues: CASSQGAAGGEQYF.